This T cell receptor beta chain was found in a study of shared clonotypes between healthy human individuals. Findings of the study overall: In general, naive subsets displayed greater estimated richness than memory subsets did.

Nashville, Tennessee was home to all donors, each a Caucasian adult. Several immunoSEQ 96-well plates shared each subset's DNA, each plate a replicate. Using immunoSEQ multiplex PCR, the repertoire was profiled, and TCRdb retains in-frame clones only, with some absent. The sample contains roughly 2.4 million clones, approximately 94% of which appear only once. About this clone: The antigen remains unidentified.

Per germline, CDR1 MDHEN and CDR2 SYDVKM. Trimming shortened V by 4 bases and J by 8 bases, and 17 bases separated the two germline ends. CDR3 length equals 14 residues. Material for sequencing was naive CD4+ T cells sorted from blood. This sample's subset: CD45RA+ positively selected. This sequence was found in a young man in good health. The chain carries TRBV28 and TRBJ1-1; D may be TRBD1 (5 bases). The CDR3 bases are TGTGCCAGCAGTTCTCCCCTGGGGGGGGAGGAAGCTTTCTTT. Residues: CASSSPLGGEEAFF.